Detailed here is one T cell receptor (beta chain). This sample is part of a study of blood T cell repertoires in COVID-19. TCRdb's copy holds only in-frame clones and misses some; the assay was immunoSEQ multiplex PCR. The data contain 120,000 to 150,000 clones, approximately 90% of them singletons. The germline CDR1 and CDR2 sequences are LGHDT and YNNKEL (reference sequence). The CDR3 length is 14 residues. The V and J ends lost 3 bases and 5 bases respectively, with 12 bases between them. Sequencing was performed on peripheral blood. The chain is built from TRBV3-1 (or the pseudogene TRBV3-2) and TRBJ2-3; D ambiguous. The sequence derives from a human donor in a cohort sampled during active COVID-19. The CDR3 sequence is CASSHSFGGDTQYF. The CDR3, as DNA: TGTGCCAGCAGCCATAGCTTCGGCGGAGATACGCAGTATTTT.